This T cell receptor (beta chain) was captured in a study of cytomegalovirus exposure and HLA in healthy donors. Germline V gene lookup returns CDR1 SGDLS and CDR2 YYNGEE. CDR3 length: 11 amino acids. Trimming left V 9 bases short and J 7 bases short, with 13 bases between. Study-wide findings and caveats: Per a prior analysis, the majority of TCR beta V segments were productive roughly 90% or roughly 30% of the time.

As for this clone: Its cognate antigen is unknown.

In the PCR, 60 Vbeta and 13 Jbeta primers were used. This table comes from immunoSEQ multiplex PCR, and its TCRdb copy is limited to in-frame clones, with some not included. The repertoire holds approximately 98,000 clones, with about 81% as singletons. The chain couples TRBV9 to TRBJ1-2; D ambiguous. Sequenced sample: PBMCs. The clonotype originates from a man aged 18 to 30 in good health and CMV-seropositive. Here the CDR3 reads CATSKVSGYTF. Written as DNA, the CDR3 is TGTGCCACCTCAAAAGTCAGTGGCTACACCTTC.